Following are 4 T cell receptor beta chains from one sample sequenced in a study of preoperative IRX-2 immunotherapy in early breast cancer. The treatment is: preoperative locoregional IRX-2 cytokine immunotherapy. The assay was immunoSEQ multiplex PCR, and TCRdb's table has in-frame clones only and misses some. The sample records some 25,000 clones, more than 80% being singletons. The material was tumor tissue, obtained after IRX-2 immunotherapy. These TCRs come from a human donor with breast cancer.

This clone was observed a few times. The CDR3 DNA reads TGTGCCAGCAGTTTATATGGGGGTGGGAACACTGAAGCTTTCTTT. Translating it yields CASSLYGGGNTEAFF. The chain uses TRBV27 and TRBJ1-1, with a tentative D call TRBD1 (5 bases). The CDR3 is made up of 15 amino acids. Per the germline V gene, CDR1 is MNHEY and CDR2 is SMNVEV (reference sequence). V lost 1 base, J lost 1 base, and 10 bases lay in between.

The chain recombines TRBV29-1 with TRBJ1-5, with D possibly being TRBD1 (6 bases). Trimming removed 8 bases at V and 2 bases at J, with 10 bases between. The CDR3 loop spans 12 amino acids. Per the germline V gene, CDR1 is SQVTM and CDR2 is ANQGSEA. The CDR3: CSPRGRNQPQHF. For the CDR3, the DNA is TGCAGCCCTCGGGGGCGCAATCAGCCCCAGCATTTT.

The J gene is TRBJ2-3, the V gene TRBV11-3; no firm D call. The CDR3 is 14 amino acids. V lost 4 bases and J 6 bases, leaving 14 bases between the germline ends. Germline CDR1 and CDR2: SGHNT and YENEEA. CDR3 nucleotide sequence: TGTGCCAGCAGCTCCTTCGAAGCCCCTGATACGCAGTATTTT. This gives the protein CASSSFEAPDTQYF.

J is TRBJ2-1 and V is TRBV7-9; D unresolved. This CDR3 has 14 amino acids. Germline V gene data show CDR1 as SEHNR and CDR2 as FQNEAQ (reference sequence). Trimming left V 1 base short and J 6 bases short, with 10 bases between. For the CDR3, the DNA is TGTGCCAGCAGCTTAGAGACTTTGGGCAATGAGCAGTTCTTC. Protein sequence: CASSLETLGNEQFF.